Below, 3 T cell receptor beta chains from the same sample are listed, as sequenced in a study of OX40 agonist ivuxolimab in advanced cancers. The library was generated by the immunoSEQ multiplex PCR assay. Drawn from immuneACCESS, this table holds only the in-frame rearrangements with V and J called that TCRdb kept. Clones are partly lost; checked studies trace under half to an unresolved V gene and leave the rest unexplained. The sample has around 50,000 clones on record, 88% of them singletons. Jointly, the top ten make up about 7.8% of the sample. Sample: CD4+ or CD8+ T cells sorted from blood, taken in a trial of the OX40 agonist ivuxolimab. The receptors originated from an adult with an advanced solid tumor such as melanoma, head and neck, liver or kidney cancer.

The chain joins TRBV7-2 to TRBJ2-7; D may be TRBD1 or TRBD2 (5 bases each). Germline CDR1 and CDR2: SGHTA and FQGNSA. This CDR3 comprises 14 residues. Trimming took off 1 base at V and 3 bases at J, with 10 bases between the two ends. The CDR3 sequence: CASSLGGGIYEQYF. The CDR3 DNA reads as TGTGCCAGCAGCTTAGGTGGGGGAATCTACGAGCAGTACTTC.

The V and J genes are TRBV7-3 and TRBJ2-3; 14 bases fit TRBD2. Germline V gives CDR1 SGHTA, CDR2 FQGTGA. The CDR3 is 17 residues long. V trimming: 4 bases; J trimming: 4 bases; junction bases outside the gene matches: 7. CDR3 in amino acids: CASSSGLAGGGPDTQYF. CDR3 bases: TGTGCCAGCAGCTCCGGACTAGCGGGAGGTGGTCCAGATACGCAGTATTTT. Using reference TRBV7-3 and TRBJ2-3 for the parts outside the CDR3, the full variable domain is GAGVSQTPSNKVTEKGKYVELRCDPISGHTALYWYRQSLGQGPEFLIYFQGTGAADDSGLPNDRFFAVRPEGSVSTLKIQRTERGDSAVYLCASSSGLAGGGPDTQYFGPGTRLTVL.

The chain links TRBV28 to TRBJ2-7, with D tentatively TRBD1 (6 bases). This CDR3 spans 13 amino acids. Germline V lookup: CDR1 MDHEN, CDR2 SYDVKM. V gave up 10 bases and J gave up 4 bases, with 17 bases separating them. The CDR3 region is CAILNRESYEQYF. CDR3 in DNA: TGTGCCATATTAAACAGGGAAAGTTACGAGCAGTACTTC.